The entry that follows covers one TCR beta chain sequence. Its antigen is not known. This record comes from a study of response to subunit inactivated influenza vaccine. Points from the study as a whole: There was a suggestion from the authors that each seasonal influenza vaccination recruits few new T cells.

TCRdb reprocessed the RT-PCR reads with MiXCR, giving one entry per CDR3 protein. The repertoire holds over 750,000 distinct CDR3 sequences, around 20% seen once, with roughly 10% in the top ten. The CDR3 is made up of 14 amino acids. Germline V gives CDR1 MNHNS, CDR2 SASEGT. Trimming at V came to 6 bases and at J to 7 bases, leaving 6 bases not matched to a gene. The clonotype comes from a man aged 50-59 years who received an inactivated influenza vaccine. The gene calls are TRBV6-1 and TRBJ1-4; TRBD1 matches at 9 bases. Material: PBMCs from blood, obtained roughly 5 days after vaccination. The CDR3 sequence is CASRRQGDGEKLFF. The DNA of the CDR3 is TGTGCCAGCAGGCGACAGGGGGATGGTGAAAAACTGTTTTTT.